This TCR beta chain was sequenced during a study of vaccination and CD4 T cells after COVID-19. Study background: A CEFX pool, an HIV-1 Nef pool, or no peptide went to control cultures.

The treatment here: approximately 11-day PBMC culture with coronavirus spike peptide pools or control peptides (ViraFEST assay). Prior to the COVID-19 pandemic (2011-2018), the unexposed donor's CD4+ T cells were collected. Negative selection was the method that isolated CD4+ T cells after more than eight days of culture. For this clonotype: Its specificity is unknown.

Sequencing of the DNA from cultured CD4+ T cells was carried out with the Oncomine TCR Beta short-read assay. It was cultured CD4+ T cells from which genomic DNA was extracted. TCRdb re-derived calls from the PCR reads in MiXCR, one entry per CDR3 protein. The sample lists around 9,700 distinct CDR3 sequences, 35% occurring once. The V segment lost 7 bases and the J segment 2 bases; nucleotides outside the gene matches: 14. The length of the CDR3 is 16 residues. Germline CDR1 and CDR2: LGHNA and YNFKEQ. The sequence was collected from a human donor in good health. The V and J genes are TRBV4-2 and TRBJ2-7; 7 positions match TRBD2. Sequenced material: CD4+ T cells from blood, cultured in vitro. CDR3 sequence: CASTPTGSGSTYEQYF. As DNA, the CDR3 is TGTGCCAGCACTCCCACGGGTAGCGGGTCCACCTACGAGCAGTACTTC.